These 23 T cell receptor beta chains were all obtained from the same sample, sequenced in a study of blood T cells in healthy people across ages. Then a second PCR, running about 6 to 11 cycles, was carried out with a sample-barcoded 5' primer and a J-beta primer mix. TCRdb processed the 5' RACE reads anew with MiXCR; each CDR3 protein has one entry. The table includes 730,000 or so distinct CDR3 sequences, around 40% detected once. Sequencing was carried out using blood. The receptors originated from a woman in her sixties or seventies in good health.

V gene TRBV5-1 combines with J gene TRBJ2-3; D unclear. Trimming removed 0 bases from V and 4 bases from J, with 12 bases in between. This CDR3 is 15 amino acids long. Germline CDR1 reads SGHRS; CDR2 reads YFSETQ. This chain's CDR3 is CASSLADLPADTQYF. DNA of the CDR3: TGCGCCAGCAGCTTGGCGGACCTTCCCGCAGATACGCAGTATTTT. The variable domain in full, completed from reference TRBV5-1 and TRBJ2-3, reads KAGVTQTPRYLIKTRGQQVTLSCSPISGHRSVSWYQQTPGQGLQFLFEYFSETQRNKGNFPGRFSGRQFSNSRSEMNVSTLELGDSALYLCASSLADLPADTQYFGPGTRLTVL.

The gene calls are TRBV3-1 and TRBJ2-1; D remains unclear. The germline CDR1 and CDR2 sequences are LGHDT and YNNKEL (reference sequence). This CDR3 contains 12 residues. Trimming left V 1 base short and J 9 bases short, with 7 bases between. In nucleotides, the CDR3 is TGTGCCAGCAGCCAAGTCAACGGTGAGCAGTTCTTC. Its protein is CASSQVNGEQFF.

This clonotype was counted a few times. The V gene is TRBV7-3, the J gene TRBJ2-1; unclear D gene. V was shortened by 5 bases and J by 0 bases, with 23 bases between the two germline ends. This CDR3 region has 19 residues. CDR1 is SGHTA and CDR2 is FQGTGA in the germline V gene. The CDR3 protein is CASSPLGRAGYSSYNEQFF. Written as DNA, the CDR3 is TGTGCCAGCAGCCCACTCGGCCGGGCCGGTTATAGCTCCTACAATGAGCAGTTCTTC.

Only a few counts were recorded for this clonotype. The rearrangement joins TRBV10-3 to TRBJ1-1; maybe TRBD1 (6 bases). V was cut by 3 bases and J by 1 base, with 12 bases left in between. The CDR3 spans 15 residues. CDR1 ENHRY and CDR2 SYGVKD come from the germline V gene. CDR3 loop: CAISERGLGNTEAFF. The DNA of the CDR3 is TGTGCCATCAGTGAAAGGGGGTTAGGGAACACTGAAGCTTTCTTT.

In its sample, this clonotype was seen a few times. The rearrangement links TRBV7-2 to TRBJ2-4, with D tentatively TRBD1 or TRBD2 (5 bases each). Germline loops: CDR1 SGHTA, CDR2 FQGNSA. The CDR3 has 15 amino acids. Between the trimmed V and J ends, which lost 4 bases and 13 bases, there was a span of 23 bases. CDR3 DNA sequence: TGTGCCAGCAGCTCGGGACGAGCCGGTCCAAGGGAGCAGTACTTC. The encoded protein is CASSSGRAGPREQYF. Drawing the rest from reference TRBV7-2 and TRBJ2-4, the complete variable domain is GAGVSQSPSNKVTEKGKDVELRCDPISGHTALYWYRQSLGQGLEFLIYFQGNSAPDKSGLPSDRFSAERTGGSVSTLTIQRTQQEDSAVYLCASSSGRAGPREQYFGAGTRLSVL.

The chain links TRBV29-1 to TRBJ2-5; D uncertain. Germline-derived CDR1 and CDR2 are SQVTM and ANQGSEA. V dropped 7 bases and J dropped 11 bases, with 20 bases sitting between them. The CDR3 contains 12 residues. Written as DNA, the CDR3 is TGCAGCGCTGGGGTCACGGCGGCCGAACAGTACTTC. Its translation is CSAGVTAAEQYF.

The chain employs TRBV20-1 and TRBJ2-1, with 7 bases identical to TRBD2. Trimming took 4 bases from V and 9 from J; bases not matched to a gene: 12. Germline lookup yields CDR1 DFQATT and CDR2 SNEGSKA (reference sequence). The CDR3 runs to 14 residues. CDR3 nucleotide sequence: TGCAGTGCTACGACGGGCGGGAGTAGGCTTGAGCAGTTCTTC. It is translated as CSATTGGSRLEQFF.

The chain carries TRBV29-1 and TRBJ2-7; the D is unclear. This CDR3 region has 13 residues. Germline V gene lookup returns CDR1 SQVTM and CDR2 ANQGSEA. Between the trimmed V and J ends, which lost 1 base and 1 base, there was a span of 8 bases. The DNA of the CDR3 is TGCAGCGTTGAAGGGCCTTTATCCTACGAGCAGTACTTC. This translates into CSVEGPLSYEQYF.

The chain uses TRBV5-6 and TRBJ2-5; 8 bases match TRBD2. The CDR3 covers 14 residues. V gave up 6 bases and J gave up 2 bases; unmatched junction bases: 6. Germline-derived CDR1 and CDR2 are SGHDT and YYEEEE. The chain's CDR3 is CASTDGTRQETQYF. CDR3 coding DNA: TGTGCCAGCACCGACGGGACTAGACAAGAGACCCAGTACTTC. The variable domain in full, completed from reference TRBV5-6 and TRBJ2-5, reads DAGVTQSPTHLIKTRGQQVTLRCSPKSGHDTVSWYQQALGQGPQFIFQYYEEEERQRGNFPDRFSGHQFPNYSSELNVNALLLGDSALYLCASTDGTRQETQYFGPGTRLLVL.

This clonotype was detected a few times. V usage is TRBV7-2 and J usage is TRBJ1-5; 8 bases are shared with TRBD1. The V gene end was trimmed by 5 bases and the J gene end by 10 bases; junction bases not matched to a gene: 7. Germline values: CDR1 SGHTA, CDR2 FQGNSA. The CDR3 extends over 13 amino acids. The CDR3 DNA sequence: TGTGCCAGCAGCCTCGGACAGGGTGGTCCCCAGCATTTT. It is translated as CASSLGQGGPQHF. Filled out from reference TRBV7-2 and TRBJ1-5, the complete variable domain reads GAGVSQSPSNKVTEKGKDVELRCDPISGHTALYWYRQSLGQGLEFLIYFQGNSAPDKSGLPSDRFSAERTGGSVSTLTIQRTQQEDSAVYLCASSLGQGGPQHFGDGTRLSIL.

V is TRBV25-1 and J is TRBJ2-3, with D perhaps TRBD1 or TRBD2 (5 bases each). V shed 6 bases and J shed 4 bases, with 17 bases lying between them. The CDR3 covers 15 residues. Germline lookup yields CDR1 MGHDK and CDR2 SYGVNS. DNA of the CDR3: TGTGCCAGCAGACCCGGGGTGGGGCGGGCAGATACGCAGTATTTT. It translates to CASRPGVGRADTQYF.

Only a few counts were recorded for this clonotype. V and J are TRBV20-1 and TRBJ2-7; D not certain. The CDR3 extends over 13 amino acids. CDR1 and CDR2 (germline): DFQATT, SNEGSKA (reference sequence). The germline V and J ends were trimmed by 1 base and 2 bases, with 9 bases remaining between them. This chain's CDR3 is CSARAVAAYEQYF. The DNA for the CDR3 is TGCAGTGCTAGAGCGGTAGCCGCCTACGAGCAGTACTTC.

The sample holds a few counts of this clonotype. This chain links TRBV28 with TRBJ2-7; 9 bases line up with TRBD1. This CDR3 has 15 amino acids. The junction had 10 bases not matched to a gene; V was cut back by 5 bases and J by 5 bases. The germline V gene has CDR1 MDHEN and CDR2 SYDVKM. This chain's CDR3 is CASSPRPGQGNEQYF. The CDR3 region has the DNA TGTGCCAGCAGTCCCCGACCGGGACAGGGCAACGAGCAGTACTTC.

The CDR3 reads CSARPDPDQPQHF. The CDR3 DNA is TGCAGTGCTAGACCGGACCCCGATCAGCCCCAGCATTTT. This sequence joins TRBV20-1 and TRBJ1-5; D gene unclear. The V gene lost 2 bases and the J gene lost 5 bases, with 10 bases spanning the gap. There are 13 residues in the CDR3. Germline CDR1 is DFQATT and CDR2 is SNEGSKA (reference sequence).

This clonotype appeared a few times. J is TRBJ2-3 and V is TRBV10-3; no definite D call. V was trimmed by 3 bases and J by 10 bases, leaving 14 bases between them. The germline V gene has CDR1 ENHRY and CDR2 SYGVKD. The CDR3 is made up of 13 amino acids. The CDR3 is CAISDSRSPAQYF. CDR3 nucleotide sequence: TGTGCCATCAGTGACTCCCGGAGCCCCGCGCAGTATTTT.

The sample holds a few counts of this clonotype. The chain carries TRBV14 and TRBJ1-6; 8 bases align to TRBD1. Germline V CDR1 and CDR2: SGHDN, FVKESK. V shed 2 bases and J 8 bases; nucleotides not matched to a gene: 5. The CDR3 contains 15 residues. The DNA of the CDR3 is TGTGCCAGCAGCCAATGGACAGGGAGGGATTCACCCCTCCACTTT. It yields the protein CASSQWTGRDSPLHF. The entire variable domain, with the rest obtained from reference TRBV14 and TRBJ1-6, is as follows: EAGVTQFPSHSVIEKGQTVTLRCDPISGHDNLYWYRRVMGKEIKFLLHFVKESKQDESGMPNNRFLAERTGGTYSTLKVQPAELEDSGVYFCASSQWTGRDSPLHFGNGTRLTVT.

This clonotype appeared a few times. The chain is built from TRBV5-1 and TRBJ1-4; D gene uncertain. Germline CDR1 reads SGHRS; CDR2 reads YFSETQ. Trimming cost V 4 bases and J 6 bases, with 13 bases left between them. The CDR3 covers 14 residues. The CDR3 DNA follows: TGCGCCAGCAGCGGTGACGCCTACTATGAAAAACTGTTTTTT. Translated: CASSGDAYYEKLFF.

This clonotype showed up just once. The J gene is TRBJ2-3, the V gene TRBV6-1, with 9 bases aligning to TRBD1. This CDR3 region has 16 residues. V dropped 6 bases and J dropped 2; count of bases not matched to a gene: 9. Looked up from germline, CDR1 is MNHNS and CDR2 is SASEGT. The CDR3 coding sequence is TGTGCCAGCAGCGAAAGACAGGGGGGCTACACAGATACGCAGTATTTT. This translates into CASSERQGGYTDTQYF.

The chain employs TRBV12-3 or TRBV12-4 and TRBJ1-2; D is ambiguous. CDR3 length equals 14 residues. V gave up 3 bases and J gave up 8 bases, with 16 bases separating them. CDR3 DNA sequence: TGTGCCAGCAGTTTTCAAGGGAGTCCAGGCGGCTACACCTTC. Its translation is CASSFQGSPGGYTF.

This clonotype was recorded many times. The rearrangement uses TRBV12-3 or TRBV12-4 and TRBJ2-7, with 7 bases matching TRBD1. The CDR3 consists of 13 residues. V trimming: 7 bases; J trimming: 2 bases; junction bases outside the gene matches: 5. This CDR3 is CASTLTGTYEQYF. In DNA, the CDR3 is TGTGCCAGCACCCTGACAGGGACCTACGAGCAGTACTTC.

In the case of this clonotype: One end of the junction is discordant with germline, which a read error may explain. The chain employs TRBV6-1 and TRBJ2-5, with 10 bases lining up with TRBD2. Per germline, CDR1 MNHNS and CDR2 SASEGT. The CDR3 is 16 amino acids. The CDR3 bases are TGTGCCAGCGGTGAAGCTAGCGGGGGTACGTGGGAGACCCAGTACTTC. Protein sequence: CASGEASGGTWETQYF.

This clonotype was recorded a few times. As DNA, the CDR3 is TGTGCCAGGATATCTACAGGGGGATCCACTGAAGCTTTCTTT. Translated: CARISTGGSTEAFF. This sequence joins TRBV2 and TRBJ1-1; 8 bases match TRBD1. The CDR3 sequence is 14 residues long. V trimming: 9 bases; J trimming: 4 bases; junction bases outside the gene matches: 10. In germline, CDR1 is SNHLY, CDR2 FYNNEI. The full variable domain, its missing parts supplied by reference TRBV2 and TRBJ1-1, is EPEVTQTPSHQVTQMGQEVILRCVPISNHLYFYWYRQILGQKVEFLVSFYNNEISEKSEIFDDQFSVERPDGSNFTLKIRSTKLEDSAMYFCARISTGGSTEAFFGQGTRLTVV.

This chain uses TRBV7-9 with TRBJ2-1, with 12 positions matching TRBD2. This CDR3 contains 17 residues. CDR1 and CDR2 from the germline V gene are SEHNR and FQNEAQ (reference sequence). The V gene end was trimmed by 7 bases and the J gene end by 5 bases; junction bases not matched to a gene: 12. CDR3 DNA sequence: TGTGCCAGCAACCCTGGACTAGCGGGGTATACGAACAATGAGCAGTTCTTC. This translates into CASNPGLAGYTNNEQFF.